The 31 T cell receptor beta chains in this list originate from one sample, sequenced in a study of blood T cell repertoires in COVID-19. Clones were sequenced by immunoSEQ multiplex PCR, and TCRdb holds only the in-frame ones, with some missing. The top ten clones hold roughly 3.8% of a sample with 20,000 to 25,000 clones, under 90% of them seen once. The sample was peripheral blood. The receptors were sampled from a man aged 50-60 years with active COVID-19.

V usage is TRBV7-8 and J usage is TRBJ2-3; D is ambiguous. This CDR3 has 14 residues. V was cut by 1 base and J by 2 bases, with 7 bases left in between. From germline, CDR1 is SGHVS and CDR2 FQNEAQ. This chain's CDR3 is CASSLGWPTDTQYF. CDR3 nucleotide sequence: TGTGCCAGCAGCTTAGGGTGGCCCACAGATACGCAGTATTTT. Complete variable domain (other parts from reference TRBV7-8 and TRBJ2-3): GAGVSQSPRYKVAKRGQDVALRCDPISGHVSLFWYQQALGQGPEFLTYFQNEAQLDKSGLPSDRFFAERPEGSVSTLKIQRTQQEDSAVYLCASSLGWPTDTQYFGPGTRLTVL.

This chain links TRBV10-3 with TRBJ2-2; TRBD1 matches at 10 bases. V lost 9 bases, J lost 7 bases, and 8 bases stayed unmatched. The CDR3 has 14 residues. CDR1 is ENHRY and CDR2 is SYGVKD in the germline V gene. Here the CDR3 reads CAIKGTGVSGELFF. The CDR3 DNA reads TGTGCCATAAAAGGGACAGGGGTTAGCGGGGAGCTGTTTTTT.

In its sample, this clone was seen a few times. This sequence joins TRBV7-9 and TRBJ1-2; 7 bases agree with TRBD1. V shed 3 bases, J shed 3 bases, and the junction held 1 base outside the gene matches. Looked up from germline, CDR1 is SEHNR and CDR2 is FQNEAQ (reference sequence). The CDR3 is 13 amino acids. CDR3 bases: TGTGCCAGCAGCTTGGGACAGCACTATGGCTACACCTTC. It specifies CASSLGQHYGYTF.

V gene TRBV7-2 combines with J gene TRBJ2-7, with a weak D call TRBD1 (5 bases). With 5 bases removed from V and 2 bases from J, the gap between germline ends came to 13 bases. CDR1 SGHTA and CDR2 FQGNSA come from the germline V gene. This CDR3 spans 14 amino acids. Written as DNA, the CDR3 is TGTGCCAGCAGCCTCACAGGAATGGCCTACGAGCAGTACTTC. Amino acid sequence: CASSLTGMAYEQYF. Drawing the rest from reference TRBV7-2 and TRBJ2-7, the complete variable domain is GAGVSQSPSNKVTEKGKDVELRCDPISGHTALYWYRQSLGQGLEFLIYFQGNSAPDKSGLPSDRFSAERTGGSVSTLTIQRTQQEDSAVYLCASSLTGMAYEQYFGPGTRLTVT.

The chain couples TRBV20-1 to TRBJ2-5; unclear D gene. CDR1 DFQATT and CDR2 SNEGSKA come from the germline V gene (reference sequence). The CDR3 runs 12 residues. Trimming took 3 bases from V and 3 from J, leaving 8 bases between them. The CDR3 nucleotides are TGCAGTGCTAGTTTGAGAAAAGAGACCCAGTACTTC. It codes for CSASLRKETQYF.

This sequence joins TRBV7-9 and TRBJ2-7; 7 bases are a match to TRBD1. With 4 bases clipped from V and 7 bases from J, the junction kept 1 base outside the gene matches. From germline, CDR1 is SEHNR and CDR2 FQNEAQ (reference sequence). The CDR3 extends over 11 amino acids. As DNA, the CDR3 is TGTGCCAGCAGCTCACAGGGGGAGCAGTACTTC. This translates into CASSSQGEQYF.

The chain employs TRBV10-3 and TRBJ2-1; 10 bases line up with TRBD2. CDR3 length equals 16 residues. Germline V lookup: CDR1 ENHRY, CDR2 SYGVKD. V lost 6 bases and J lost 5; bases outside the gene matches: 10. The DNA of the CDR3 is TGTGCCATCAGATCCGGAGGTAGCGGGGGGCACAATGAGCAGTTCTTC. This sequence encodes CAIRSGGSGGHNEQFF.

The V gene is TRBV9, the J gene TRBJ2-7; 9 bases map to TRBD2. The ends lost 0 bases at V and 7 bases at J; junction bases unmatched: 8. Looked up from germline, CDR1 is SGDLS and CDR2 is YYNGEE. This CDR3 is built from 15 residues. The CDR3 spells CASSVVPSGVGEQYF. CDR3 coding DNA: TGTGCCAGCAGCGTAGTCCCTAGCGGGGTGGGGGAGCAGTACTTC.

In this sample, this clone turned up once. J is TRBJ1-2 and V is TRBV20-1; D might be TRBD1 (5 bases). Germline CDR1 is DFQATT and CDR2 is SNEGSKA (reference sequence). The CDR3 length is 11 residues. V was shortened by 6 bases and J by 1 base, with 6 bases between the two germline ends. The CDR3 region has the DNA TGCAGTGCAGGGGATAACTATGGCTACACCTTC. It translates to CSAGDNYGYTF.

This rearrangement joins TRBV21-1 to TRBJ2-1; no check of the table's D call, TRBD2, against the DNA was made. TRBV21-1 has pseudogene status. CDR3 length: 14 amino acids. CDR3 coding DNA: TGTGCCAGCAGCGGAAGCGGGGTAGTAGATGAGCAGTTCTTC. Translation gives CASSGSGVVDEQFF.

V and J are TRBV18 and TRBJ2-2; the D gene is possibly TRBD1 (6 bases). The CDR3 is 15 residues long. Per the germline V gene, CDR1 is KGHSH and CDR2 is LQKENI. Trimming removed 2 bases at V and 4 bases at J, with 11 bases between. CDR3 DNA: TGTGCCAGCTCACCAAGTGGACAGTTCACCGGGGAGCTGTTTTTT. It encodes CASSPSGQFTGELFF. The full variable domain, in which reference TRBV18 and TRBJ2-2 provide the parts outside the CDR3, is NAGVMQNPRHLVRRRGQEARLRCSPMKGHSHVYWYRQLPEEGLKFMVYLQKENIIDESGMPKERFSAEFPKEGPSILRIQQVVRGDSAAYFCASSPSGQFTGELFFGEGSRLTVL.

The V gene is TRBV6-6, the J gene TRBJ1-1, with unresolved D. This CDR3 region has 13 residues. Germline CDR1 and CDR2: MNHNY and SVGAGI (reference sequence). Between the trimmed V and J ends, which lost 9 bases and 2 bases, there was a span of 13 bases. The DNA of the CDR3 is TGTGCCAGTTCCTCGGTACGAAACACTGAAGCTTTCTTT. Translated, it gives CASSSVRNTEAFF.

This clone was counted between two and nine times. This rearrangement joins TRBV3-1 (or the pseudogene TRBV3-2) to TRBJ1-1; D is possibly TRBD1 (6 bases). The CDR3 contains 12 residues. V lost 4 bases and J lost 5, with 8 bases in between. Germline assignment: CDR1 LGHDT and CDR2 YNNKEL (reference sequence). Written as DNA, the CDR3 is TGTGCCAGCAGCCCCACAGGGACTGAAGCTTTCTTT. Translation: CASSPTGTEAFF.

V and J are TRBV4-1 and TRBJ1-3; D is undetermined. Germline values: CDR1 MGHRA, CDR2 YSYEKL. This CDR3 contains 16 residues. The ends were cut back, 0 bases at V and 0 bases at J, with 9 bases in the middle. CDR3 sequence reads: CASSQDRGGSGNTIYF. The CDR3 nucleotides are TGCGCCAGCAGCCAAGATCGCGGAGGCTCTGGAAACACCATATATTTT.

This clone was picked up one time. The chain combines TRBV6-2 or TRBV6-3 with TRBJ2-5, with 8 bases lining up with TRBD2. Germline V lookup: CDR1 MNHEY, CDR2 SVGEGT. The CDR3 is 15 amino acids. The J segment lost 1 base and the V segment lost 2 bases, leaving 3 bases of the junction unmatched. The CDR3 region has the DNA TGTGCCAGCAGTTACCCGAGCGGGGGCCAAGAGACCCAGTACTTC. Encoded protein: CASSYPSGGQETQYF.

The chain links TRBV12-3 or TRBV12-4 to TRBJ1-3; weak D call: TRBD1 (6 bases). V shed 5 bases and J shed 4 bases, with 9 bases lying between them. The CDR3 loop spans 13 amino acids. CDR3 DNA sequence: TGTGCCAGCAGTGGGCAGGGGGGAAACACCATATATTTT. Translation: CASSGQGGNTIYF.

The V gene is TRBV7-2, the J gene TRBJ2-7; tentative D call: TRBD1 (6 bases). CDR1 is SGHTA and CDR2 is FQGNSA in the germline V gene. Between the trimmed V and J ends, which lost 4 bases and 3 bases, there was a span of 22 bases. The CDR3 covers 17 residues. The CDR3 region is CASSSSGSWTDHYEQYF. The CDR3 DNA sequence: TGTGCCAGCAGCTCCTCGGGCAGTTGGACAGACCACTACGAGCAGTACTTC.

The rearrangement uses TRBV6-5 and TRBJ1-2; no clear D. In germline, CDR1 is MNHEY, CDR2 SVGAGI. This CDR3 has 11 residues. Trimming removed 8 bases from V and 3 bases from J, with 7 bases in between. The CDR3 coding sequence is TGTGCCAGCGGTAGCGACTATGGCTACACCTTC. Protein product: CASGSDYGYTF.

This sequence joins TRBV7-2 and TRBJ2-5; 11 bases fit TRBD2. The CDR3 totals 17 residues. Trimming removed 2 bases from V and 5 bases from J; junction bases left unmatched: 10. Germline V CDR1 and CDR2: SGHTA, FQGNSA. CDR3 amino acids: CASSLTLSGGAVETQYF. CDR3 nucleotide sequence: TGTGCCAGCAGCTTAACGCTTAGCGGGGGGGCTGTGGAGACCCAGTACTTC.

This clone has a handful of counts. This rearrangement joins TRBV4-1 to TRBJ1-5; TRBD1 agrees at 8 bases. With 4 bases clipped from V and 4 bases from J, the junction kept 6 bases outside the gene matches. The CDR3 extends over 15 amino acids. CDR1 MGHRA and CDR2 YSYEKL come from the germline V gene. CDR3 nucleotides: TGCGCCAGCAGCCCTGGACAGGGAGGGAATCAGCCCCAGCATTTT. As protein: CASSPGQGGNQPQHF.

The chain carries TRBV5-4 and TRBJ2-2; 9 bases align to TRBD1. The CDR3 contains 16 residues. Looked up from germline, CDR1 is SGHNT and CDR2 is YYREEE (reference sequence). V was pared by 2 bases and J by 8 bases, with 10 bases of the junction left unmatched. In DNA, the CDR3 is TGTGCCAGCAGCTTAGCCGACAGGGGGGGACCGGGGGAGCTGTTTTTT. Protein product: CASSLADRGGPGELFF.

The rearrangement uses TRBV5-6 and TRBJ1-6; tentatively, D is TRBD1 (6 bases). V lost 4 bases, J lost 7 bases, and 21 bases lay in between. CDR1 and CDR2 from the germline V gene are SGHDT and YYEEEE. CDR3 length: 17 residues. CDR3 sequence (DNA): TGTGCCAGCAGCCTTTCTCCGGGACACCTAAAAAATTCACCCCTCCACTTT. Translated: CASSLSPGHLKNSPLHF.

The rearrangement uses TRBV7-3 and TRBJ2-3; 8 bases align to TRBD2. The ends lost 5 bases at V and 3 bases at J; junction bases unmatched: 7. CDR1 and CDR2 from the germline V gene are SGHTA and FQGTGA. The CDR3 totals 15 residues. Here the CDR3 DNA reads TGTGCCAGCAGCCCGCGGGGGGTTGAGACAGATACGCAGTATTTT. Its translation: CASSPRGVETDTQYF.

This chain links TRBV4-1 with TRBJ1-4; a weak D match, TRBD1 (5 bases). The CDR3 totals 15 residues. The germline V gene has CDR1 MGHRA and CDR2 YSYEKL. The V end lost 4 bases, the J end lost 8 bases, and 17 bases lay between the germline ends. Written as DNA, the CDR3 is TGCGCCAGCAGCCTGGGGGGTGGGGGTTTCGAAAAACTGTTTTTT. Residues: CASSLGGGGFEKLFF.

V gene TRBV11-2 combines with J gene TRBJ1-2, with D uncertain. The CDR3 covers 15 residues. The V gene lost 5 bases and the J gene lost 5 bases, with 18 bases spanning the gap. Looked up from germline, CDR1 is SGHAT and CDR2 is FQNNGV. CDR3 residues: CASSALGLPLYGYTF. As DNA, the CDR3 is TGTGCCAGCAGCGCGTTGGGCTTACCCCTTTATGGCTACACCTTC.

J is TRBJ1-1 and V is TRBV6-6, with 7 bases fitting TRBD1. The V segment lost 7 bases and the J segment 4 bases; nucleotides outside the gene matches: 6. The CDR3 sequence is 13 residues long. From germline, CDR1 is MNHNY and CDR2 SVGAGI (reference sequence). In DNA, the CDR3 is TGTGCCAGCACTAGACAGGGACGCACTGAAGCTTTCTTT. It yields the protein CASTRQGRTEAFF.

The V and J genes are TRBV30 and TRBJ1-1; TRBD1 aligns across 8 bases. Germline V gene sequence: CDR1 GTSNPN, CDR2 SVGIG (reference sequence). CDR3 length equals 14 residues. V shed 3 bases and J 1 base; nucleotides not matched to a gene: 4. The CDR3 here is CAWRVTGGNTEAFF. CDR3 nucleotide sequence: TGTGCCTGGAGGGTTACAGGGGGGAACACTGAAGCTTTCTTT.

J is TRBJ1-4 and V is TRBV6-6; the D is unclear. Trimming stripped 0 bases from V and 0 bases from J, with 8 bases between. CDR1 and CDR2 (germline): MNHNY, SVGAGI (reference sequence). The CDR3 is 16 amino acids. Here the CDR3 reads CASSYSRHATNEKLFF. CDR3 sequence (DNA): TGTGCCAGCAGTTACTCGAGGCATGCAACTAATGAAAAACTGTTTTTT.

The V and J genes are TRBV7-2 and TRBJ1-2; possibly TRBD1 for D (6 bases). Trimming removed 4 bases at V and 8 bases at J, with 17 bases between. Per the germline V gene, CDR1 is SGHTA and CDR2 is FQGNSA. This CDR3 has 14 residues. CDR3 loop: CASSSISGAGGYTF. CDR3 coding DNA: TGTGCCAGCAGCTCAATCTCAGGGGCAGGCGGCTACACCTTC.

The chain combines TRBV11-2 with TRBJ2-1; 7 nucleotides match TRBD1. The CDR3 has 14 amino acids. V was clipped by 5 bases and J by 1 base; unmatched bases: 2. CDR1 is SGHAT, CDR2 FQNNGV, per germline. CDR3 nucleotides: TGTGCCAGCAGCGGGGGACAGTCCTACAATGAGCAGTTCTTC. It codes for CASSGGQSYNEQFF.

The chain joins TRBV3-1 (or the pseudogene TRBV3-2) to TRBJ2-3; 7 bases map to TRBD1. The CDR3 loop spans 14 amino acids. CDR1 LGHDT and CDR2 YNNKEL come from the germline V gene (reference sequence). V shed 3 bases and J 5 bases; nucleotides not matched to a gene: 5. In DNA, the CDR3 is TGTGCCAGCAGCCACTACGACAGGGAAGATACGCAGTATTTT. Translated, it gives CASSHYDREDTQYF.